The source of this T cell receptor (beta chain) is a study of PD-L1 blockade in urothelial cancer (dated by TCRdb to 2015 to 2018). At the level of the whole study: Therapy was started in the mid-2010s for all patients, and atezolizumab 1,200 mg was administered intravenously every 3 weeks. Blood samples were analyzed 3 weeks after the start of treatment (second dose) and 6 weeks after the start of treatment. Durable clinical benefit was achieved by nine patients but not by the remaining 20. Blood samples gave median yields of about 150,000 T cells and some 84,000 unique TCRs, along with a median clonality of approximately 0.084. Whole exome sequencing and RNA sequencing of pretreatment tumors were performed alongside TCR sequencing in the same patients. Pretreatment tumor samples and matched peripheral blood, collected serially before and after atezolizumab treatment, underwent TCR sequencing. About 85% of the roughly 29 patients were identified as males with urothelial cancer of bladder origin, and a prior smoking history was reported by 18 of 29 patients. Progression-free survival longer than 6 months counted as durable clinical benefit, and TCR features were additionally tested against both progression-free and overall survival. Somatic, immune and clinical correlates of response to PD-L1 blockade with atezolizumab in urothelial cancer were the focus of an exploratory multi-omic analysis. An ECOG performance status of 0 or 1 was recorded for the patients, and 0 to 3 prior chemotherapy regimens had been received by the patients. Twenty-nine patients had pretreatment blood TCR-seq, around 24 had at least one posttreatment blood collection, and around 24 had tumor TCR-seq. What the work shows at the level of the full study, not this receptor alone: Because the sample size was small (n ≈ 27) and many exploratory analyses were performed, the results are intended to be hypothesis-generating. Patients with durable benefit showed greater expansion of tumor-associated TCR clones in peripheral blood 3 weeks after starting treatment (n of about 20, p = 0.022). Improved progression-free and overall survival was found to be associated with pretreatment peripheral blood TCR clonality below the median.

A cohort of 30 or so patients with locally advanced or metastatic urothelial carcinoma, treated at Memorial Sloan Kettering on a trial protocol, was included. Peripheral blood mononuclear cells were collected pretreatment and during treatment, with between 1 and 8 total time points per patient. The Qiagen DNeasy Blood extraction kit was used to purify genomic DNA from total PBMCs and from tumor samples. PBMCs were collected pretreatment and during treatment and were isolated and stored as previously described. To estimate absolute template abundance from read counts, synthetic TCR analog templates were spiked into each PCR. The immunoSEQ assay was used to amplify TCRbeta CDR3 regions from genomic DNA with bias-controlled V and J gene primers. Rearranged TCRbeta segments were sequenced at approximately 20X coverage. The paper's data handling went like this. Sequencing errors were corrected by clustering and CDR3s were annotated against IMGT to assign V, D and J genes. Downstream analyses used only productive TCRbeta rearrangements, leaving out any out-of-frame or stop-codon sequences. Clonality was calculated as one minus the Shannon entropy normalized by the log of the number of unique productive sequences. Fisher's exact test with Benjamini-Hochberg correction, at a threshold of adjusted p below 0.01, was used to find clones that differed between time points or between blood and tumor. The table was pulled from immuneACCESS by TCRdb, which kept in-frame rearrangements only. Such tables lose some clones; where checked, under half of the loss comes from unresolved V genes, and the rest has no known cause. From that table come the V and J calls and clone size; the DNA was used to work out D and trimming. This sample holds some 53,000 clones; about 72% were observed only once. Approximately 3.6% of the sample rests with the top ten.

As concerns this clone: It has no known antigen specificity. Base qualities are not recorded, but no much larger clone differs from it by a single base.

The CDR3 spans 14 residues, from the cysteine through the phenylalanine. Only CDR3 DNA is held: 42 bases, read in frame from base 1. CDR1 and CDR2, looked up from the germline V gene, are SNHLY and FYNNEI. V is cut by 1 base and J by 1 base, and the space between the germline ends is 7 bases. This receptor was taken from a man between 65 and 85 years old with urothelial cancer. This sample comprised PBMCs, obtained around atezolizumab (anti-PD-L1) treatment. The chain couples TRBV2 to TRBJ1-1; a weak D assignment points to TRBD1 (5 bases agree). The CDR3 region has the sequence CASSEGRGNTEAFF. The nucleotide sequence is TGTGCCAGCAGTGAAGGAAGGGGGAACACTGAAGCTTTCTTT.